The 19 T cell receptor beta chains below all came from one sample that was sequenced in a study of blood T cell repertoires in COVID-19. Measured with immunoSEQ multiplex PCR; TCRdb has only the in-frame clones, and not every one. The sample carries fewer than 250,000 clones, around four fifths recorded once. Sequenced: peripheral blood. The receptor set was obtained from a woman aged 45 to 65 with acute or convalescent COVID-19.

V gene TRBV30 combines with J gene TRBJ2-3; no clear D gene. Germline V gene sequence: CDR1 GTSNPN, CDR2 SVGIG (reference sequence). With 2 bases removed from V and 6 bases from J, the gap between germline ends came to 9 bases. The CDR3 consists of 12 residues. CDR3 DNA sequence: TGTGCCTGGAGTTCGGTTTTCGATACGCAGTATTTT. It is translated as CAWSSVFDTQYF.

The chain couples TRBV7-6 to TRBJ2-7, with TRBD2 matching over 10 bases. From germline, CDR1 is SGHVS and CDR2 FNYEAQ. This CDR3 has 15 amino acids. With V trimmed by 6 bases and J by 3 bases, 8 bases remained unmatched. The CDR3 is CASSPRLAGDYEQYF. The CDR3 region has the DNA TGTGCCAGCAGTCCCCGACTAGCGGGCGACTACGAGCAGTACTTC.

The V call is TRBV3-1 (or the pseudogene TRBV3-2), the J call TRBJ2-7; perhaps TRBD1 as D (6 bases). Trimming removed 5 bases from V and 6 bases from J, with 14 bases in between. The germline CDR1 and CDR2 sequences are LGHDT and YNNKEL (reference sequence). This CDR3 region has 13 residues. This CDR3 reads CASSDVEGVEQYF. Written as DNA, the CDR3 is TGTGCCAGCAGCGACGTCGAGGGGGTCGAGCAGTACTTC.

V and J are TRBV27 and TRBJ1-6, with a possible D match to TRBD1 (6 bases). V was trimmed by 0 bases and J by 11 bases, leaving 11 bases between them. Germline V gene lookup returns CDR1 MNHEY and CDR2 SMNVEV (reference sequence). The CDR3 is 14 residues long. The CDR3 loop is CASSLSGRGTPLHF. The CDR3 DNA is TGTGCCAGCAGTTTATCGGGCAGGGGTACACCCCTCCACTTT.

This chain joins TRBV10-1 and TRBJ2-7; the D gene is possibly TRBD1 (5 bases). Germline V lookup: CDR1 WNHNN, CDR2 SYGVQD (reference sequence). The germline V and J ends were trimmed by 3 bases and 5 bases, with 17 bases remaining between them. The CDR3 spans 15 residues. The DNA of the CDR3 is TGCGCCAGCAGTGAAAAGGGGCTGCCGCTTAACGAGCAGTACTTC. Its translation: CASSEKGLPLNEQYF.

This CDR3 is CASSLTGGRKANTIYF. The CDR3 coding sequence is TGTGCCAGCAGTCTCACGGGAGGGAGGAAGGCAAACACCATATATTTT. The gene calls are TRBV28 and TRBJ1-3; D is uncertain. CDR1 is MDHEN and CDR2 is SYDVKM in the germline V gene. V was clipped by 5 bases and J by 6 bases, with 20 bases between them. The length of the CDR3 is 16 residues.

The gene calls are TRBV29-1 and TRBJ2-1; 7 bases fit TRBD1. Germline V lookup: CDR1 SQVTM, CDR2 ANQGSEA. The CDR3 runs to 13 residues. J gave up 5 bases and V 6 bases, and 7 bases lay outside the gene matches. CDR3 DNA sequence: TGCAGCGTCCGGGACAGCCAAGACAATGAGCAGTTCTTC. Encoded protein: CSVRDSQDNEQFF.

The rearrangement links TRBV7-2 to TRBJ2-1; D call uncertain. Germline V gene sequence: CDR1 SGHTA, CDR2 FQGNSA. The CDR3 is 13 residues long. Trimming left V 5 bases short and J 7 bases short, with 12 bases between. The CDR3 bases are TGTGCCAGCAGCGTCTACCCCCGGAATGAGCAGTTCTTC. This codes for CASSVYPRNEQFF.

The rearrangement links TRBV28 to TRBJ1-5; TRBD1 agrees at 10 bases. Unmatched junction bases numbered 1, after V lost 3 bases and J lost 5 bases. The CDR3 is 14 amino acids. Germline lookup yields CDR1 MDHEN and CDR2 SYDVKM. The CDR3 coding sequence is TGTGCCAGCAGTTTTGACAGGGGGCATCAGCCCCAGCATTTT. Protein product: CASSFDRGHQPQHF.

The chain has TRBV5-1 and TRBJ2-5; D possibly corresponds to TRBD2 (6 bases). CDR1 and CDR2 from the germline V gene are SGHRS and YFSETQ. The CDR3 is 14 amino acids. V dropped 0 bases and J dropped 6 bases, with 12 bases sitting between them. The DNA for the CDR3 is TGCGCCAGCAGCTTGGATACGGGAGCGCAGACCCAGTACTTC. Translated, it gives CASSLDTGAQTQYF. Full variable domain (missing parts from reference TRBV5-1 and TRBJ2-5): KAGVTQTPRYLIKTRGQQVTLSCSPISGHRSVSWYQQTPGQGLQFLFEYFSETQRNKGNFPGRFSGRQFSNSRSEMNVSTLELGDSALYLCASSLDTGAQTQYFGPGTRLLVL.

CDR3 coding DNA: TGCGCCAGCGTCTTAGGCGGGAGGGCCGGGGAGACCCAGTACTTC. Its translation is CASVLGGRAGETQYF. The rearrangement joins TRBV5-1 to TRBJ2-5, with 9 bases aligning to TRBD2. CDR1 SGHRS and CDR2 YFSETQ come from the germline V gene. The CDR3 contains 15 residues. Trimming cost V 7 bases and J 5 bases; bases outside gene matches: 12.

The chain couples TRBV19 to TRBJ1-2; D may be TRBD1 (6 bases). V dropped 3 bases and J dropped 8 bases, with 13 bases sitting between them. This CDR3 is built from 13 residues. The germline V gene has CDR1 LNHDA and CDR2 SQIVND (reference sequence). The DNA for the CDR3 is TGTGCCAGTAGTATGGGAGCGGGGGCAGGCTACACCTTC. Its protein is CASSMGAGAGYTF.

The rearrangement uses TRBV5-4 and TRBJ2-7; D remains unclear. This CDR3 is 13 amino acids long. With 2 bases removed from V and 1 base from J, the gap between germline ends came to 7 bases. Germline CDR1 and CDR2: SGHNT and YYREEE (reference sequence). DNA of the CDR3: TGTGCCAGCAGCTTTAGCCATTCCTACGAGCAGTACTTC. Encoded protein: CASSFSHSYEQYF.

The CDR3 sequence is CATSPSGLHNEQFF. CDR3 DNA sequence: TGTGCCACCAGTCCTAGCGGGCTACACAATGAGCAGTTCTTC. V and J are TRBV24-1 and TRBJ2-1; TRBD2 agrees at 8 bases. The CDR3 consists of 14 residues. The V gene end was trimmed by 6 bases and the J gene end by 5 bases; junction bases not matched to a gene: 5. CDR1 is KGHDR and CDR2 is SFDVKD in the germline V gene.

The J gene is TRBJ2-3, the V gene TRBV20-1; the D is unclear. Germline CDR1 is DFQATT and CDR2 is SNEGSKA (reference sequence). The CDR3 runs 12 residues. The V and J ends lost 4 bases and 2 bases respectively, with 7 bases between them. DNA of the CDR3: TGCAGTGCTAATGACAACACAGATACGCAGTATTTT. Protein: CSANDNTDTQYF.

Concerning this clone itself: One junction end disagrees with the germline gene, perhaps due to a read error. CDR3 sequence: CASSLAGAIYNEQFF. CDR3 DNA sequence: TGTGCCAGCAGCCTAGCGGGAGCCATCTACAATGAGCAGTTCTTC. The chain employs TRBV7-9 and TRBJ2-1; 10 positions agree with TRBD2. The CDR3 has 15 amino acids. Germline V gene lookup returns CDR1 SEHNR and CDR2 FQNEAQ (reference sequence).

V gene TRBV24-1 combines with J gene TRBJ1-2; TRBD1 agrees at 9 bases. The CDR3 runs 15 residues. Germline CDR1 KGHDR, CDR2 SFDVKD. The junction had 2 bases not matched to a gene; V was cut back by 4 bases and J by 0 bases. The CDR3 reads CATSETGGSNYGYTF. CDR3 DNA: TGTGCCACCAGTGAGACAGGGGGATCTAACTATGGCTACACCTTC.

This chain connects TRBV19 to TRBJ2-7, with D tentatively TRBD1 (6 bases). V lost 9 bases to trimming and J lost 1 base, with 13 bases between them. The CDR3 spans 13 residues. CDR1 and CDR2 from the germline V gene are LNHDA and SQIVND (reference sequence). The chain's CDR3 is CASKDRESYEQYF. CDR3 DNA sequence: TGTGCCAGCAAGGACAGAGAATCCTACGAGCAGTACTTC.

The rearrangement joins TRBV21-1 to TRBJ2-7; the listed D gene, TRBD2, was not tested against the DNA. TRBV21-1 is given as a pseudogene. The CDR3 length is 14 residues. The CDR3 region is CAGAEGIAAYEQYF. Written as DNA, the CDR3 is TGTGCCGGGGCGGAGGGGATAGCAGCCTACGAGCAGTACTTC.